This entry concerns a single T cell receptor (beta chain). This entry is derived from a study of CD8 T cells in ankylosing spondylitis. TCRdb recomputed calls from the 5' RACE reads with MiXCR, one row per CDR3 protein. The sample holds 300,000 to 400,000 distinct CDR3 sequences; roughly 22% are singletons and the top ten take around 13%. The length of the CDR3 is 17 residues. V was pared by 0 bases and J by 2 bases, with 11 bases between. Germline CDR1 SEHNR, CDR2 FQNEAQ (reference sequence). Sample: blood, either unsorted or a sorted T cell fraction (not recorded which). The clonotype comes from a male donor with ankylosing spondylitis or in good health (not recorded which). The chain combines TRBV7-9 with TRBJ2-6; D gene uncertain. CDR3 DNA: TGTGCCAGCAGCTTAGCTTCCCTTGGCCCTGGGGCCAACGTCCTGACTTTC. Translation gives CASSLASLGPGANVLTF.